This T cell receptor (beta chain) comes out of a study of preoperative IRX-2 immunotherapy in early breast cancer. Stated treatment: preoperative locoregional IRX-2 cytokine immunotherapy. Preoperative locoregional IRX-2 cytokine immunotherapy was tested in the phase Ib source study. The CDR3 is 14 amino acids. Germline CDR1 and CDR2: LNHDA and SQIVND (reference sequence). V shed 4 bases and J shed 2 bases, with 12 bases lying between them. Sequencing used immunoSEQ multiplex PCR; TCRdb keeps in-frame clones, though not all of them. The table shows 30,000 to 45,000 clones, with around four fifths occurring only once.

The starting material was lymph node tissue, obtained after IRX-2 immunotherapy. The chain carries TRBV19 and TRBJ2-7; D may correspond to TRBD1 or TRBD2 (5 bases each). This TCR came from a human donor with breast cancer. The CDR3 loop is CASSTRDRPYEQYF. The CDR3 bases are TGTGCCAGTAGTACCCGGGACCGTCCCTACGAGCAGTACTTC.